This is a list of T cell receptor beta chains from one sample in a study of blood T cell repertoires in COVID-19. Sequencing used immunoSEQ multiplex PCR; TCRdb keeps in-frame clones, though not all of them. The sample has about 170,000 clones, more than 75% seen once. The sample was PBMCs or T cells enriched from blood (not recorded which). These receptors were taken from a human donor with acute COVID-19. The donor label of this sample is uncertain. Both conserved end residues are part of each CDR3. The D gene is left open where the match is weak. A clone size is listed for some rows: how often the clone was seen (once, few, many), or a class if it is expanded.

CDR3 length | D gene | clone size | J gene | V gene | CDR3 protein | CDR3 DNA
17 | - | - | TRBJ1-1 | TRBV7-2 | CASSLLRRFPSGTEAFF | TGTGCCAGCAGCTTATTGAGGCGCTTCCCTAGCGGCACTGAAGCTTTCTTT
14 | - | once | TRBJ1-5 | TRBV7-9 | CASSWEGGNQPQHF | TGTGCCAGCAGCTGGGAGGGGGGGAATCAGCCCCAGCATTTT
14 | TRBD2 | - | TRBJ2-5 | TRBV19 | CASSLGGGQETQYF | TGTGCCAGTAGTCTGGGGGGGGGTCAAGAGACCCAGTACTTC
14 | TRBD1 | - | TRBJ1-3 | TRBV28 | CASRVTGVGNTIYF | TGTGCCAGCAGAGTGACAGGGGTCGGAAACACCATATATTTT
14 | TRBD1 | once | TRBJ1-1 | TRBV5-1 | CASSLGDRNTEAFF | TGCGCCAGCAGCTTGGGGGACAGGAACACTGAAGCTTTCTTT
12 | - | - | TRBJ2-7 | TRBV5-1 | CASSLGQYEQYF | TGCGCCAGCAGCTTGGGACAATACGAGCAGTACTTC
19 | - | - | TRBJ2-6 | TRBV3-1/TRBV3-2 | CASSQARQEEVPGANVLTF | TGTGCCAGCAGCCAAGCCCGACAGGAGGAAGTGCCCGGGGCCAACGTCCTGACTTTC
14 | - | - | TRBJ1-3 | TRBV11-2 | CASSLDISGNTIYF | TGTGCCAGCAGCTTAGATATCTCTGGAAACACCATATATTTT
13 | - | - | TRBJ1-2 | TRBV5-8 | CASSSDSLYGYTF | TGTGCCAGCAGCTCGGACAGCCTCTATGGCTACACCTTC
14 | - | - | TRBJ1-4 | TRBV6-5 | CASSHKTGNEKLFF | TGTGCCAGCAGCCACAAGACAGGCAATGAAAAACTGTTTTTT
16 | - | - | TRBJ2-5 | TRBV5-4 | CASSLITTALGETQYF | TGTGCCAGCAGCTTGATTACGACAGCCCTAGGAGAGACCCAGTACTTC
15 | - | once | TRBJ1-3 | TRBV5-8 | CASSLLGLSGNTIYF | TGTGCCAGCAGCTTGCTAGGCCTCTCTGGAAACACCATATATTTT
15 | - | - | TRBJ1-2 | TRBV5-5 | CASSSFGTPEGGYTF | TGTGCCAGCAGCTCTTTTGGGACACCTGAGGGAGGCTACACCTTC
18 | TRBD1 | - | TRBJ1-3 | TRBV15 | CATSRDLQGTISGNTIYF | TGTGCCACCAGCAGAGACCTACAGGGGACGATCTCTGGAAACACCATATATTTT
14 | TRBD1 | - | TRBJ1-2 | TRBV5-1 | CASAGGGLAYGYTF | TGCGCCAGCGCAGGGGGCGGCCTCGCCTATGGCTACACCTTC
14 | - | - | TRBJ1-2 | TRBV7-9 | CASSDSLFNYDYTF | TGTGCCAGCAGTGACAGCCTTTTTAACTATGACTACACCTTC
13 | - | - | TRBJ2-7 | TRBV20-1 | CSASGLLTYEQYF | TGCAGTGCTAGTGGGTTACTAACCTACGAGCAGTACTTC
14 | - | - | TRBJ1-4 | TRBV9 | CASSAGHANEKLFF | TGTGCCAGCAGCGCCGGACACGCCAATGAAAAACTGTTTTTT
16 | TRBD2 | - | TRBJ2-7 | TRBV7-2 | CASSSLGRGGRYEQYF | TGTGCCAGCAGCTCCCTAGGGCGGGGGGGCCGGTACGAGCAGTACTTC
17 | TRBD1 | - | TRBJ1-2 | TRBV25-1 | CASSESGQGGSAYGYTF | TGTGCCAGCAGTGAATCAGGACAGGGGGGTTCCGCTTATGGCTACACCTTC
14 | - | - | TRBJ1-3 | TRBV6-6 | CASSYSRQGNTIYF | TGTGCCAGCAGTTACTCGAGGCAAGGAAACACCATATATTTT
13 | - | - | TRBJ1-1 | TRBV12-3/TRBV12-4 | CASSQGRDTEAFF | TGTGCCAGCAGCCAAGGCAGGGACACTGAAGCTTTCTTT
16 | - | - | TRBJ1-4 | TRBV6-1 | CASSEVTASTNEKLFF | TGTGCCAGCAGTGAAGTGACAGCATCAACTAATGAAAAACTGTTTTTT
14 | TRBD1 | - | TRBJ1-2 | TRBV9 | CASSPDSGGYGYTF | TGTGCCAGCAGCCCGGATTCAGGGGGCTATGGCTACACCTTC